One sample yielded the 20 T cell receptor beta chains listed below, sequenced in a study of blood T cell repertoires in COVID-19. TCRdb keeps only in-frame clones here, not all; method: immunoSEQ multiplex PCR. Of over 250,000 clones listed, 75% to 90% are singletons. The sequenced sample was peripheral blood. These receptors all stem from a woman in her seventies with COVID-19, enrolled during active disease.

This clone was detected many times. This sequence joins TRBV4-2 and TRBJ1-1; unclear D gene. Trimming pared 4 bases from V and 0 bases from J, leaving 12 bases between. Germline V CDR1 and CDR2: LGHNA, YNFKEQ. This CDR3 region has 15 residues. The CDR3 region is CASSPRERVNTEAFF. In DNA form, the CDR3 reads TGTGCCAGCAGCCCCCGGGAGAGGGTGAACACTGAAGCTTTCTTT.

This rearrangement joins TRBV7-2 to TRBJ2-7, with TRBD2 matching over 7 bases. J gave up 7 bases and V 5 bases, and 8 bases lay outside the gene matches. The CDR3 sequence is 13 residues long. CDR1 is SGHTA and CDR2 is FQGNSA in the germline V gene. CDR3 region: CASSMREGGEQYF. The CDR3 DNA follows: TGTGCCAGCAGCATGAGGGAGGGTGGTGAGCAGTACTTC.

Here the CDR3 DNA reads TGTGCCAGCAGCGAGACAGATCCTATAACCGGGGAGCTGTTTTTT. Translating gives CASSETDPITGELFF. The chain recombines TRBV3-1 (or the pseudogene TRBV3-2) with TRBJ2-2; D perhaps matches TRBD1 (5 bases). Germline CDR1 LGHDT, CDR2 YNNKEL (reference sequence). CDR3 size: 15 residues. V was trimmed by 5 bases and J by 5 bases, leaving 15 bases between them.

In this sample, this clone turned up a few times. The rearrangement links TRBV5-1 to TRBJ2-1; D ambiguous. Germline-derived CDR1 and CDR2 are SGHRS and YFSETQ. Trimming shortened V by 5 bases and J by 9 bases, and 9 bases separated the two germline ends. This CDR3 region has 11 residues. The chain's CDR3 is CASRRLGEQFF. CDR3 bases: TGCGCCAGCAGGAGGCTGGGTGAGCAGTTCTTC.

The CDR3 region has the DNA TGTGCCTGGAGGCAGGGGACTAGCGGGGGGCCGGGCTACAATGAGCAGTTCTTC. Translating gives CAWRQGTSGGPGYNEQFF. J is TRBJ2-1 and V is TRBV30; 15 nucleotides align to TRBD2. CDR1 is GTSNPN and CDR2 is SVGIG in the germline V gene (reference sequence). The ends lost 3 bases at V and 3 bases at J; junction bases unmatched: 9. The CDR3 covers 18 residues.

The chain uses TRBV7-9 and TRBJ1-1; no definite D call. Germline CDR1 SEHNR, CDR2 FQNEAQ (reference sequence). The V gene lost 2 bases and the J gene lost 5 bases, with 18 bases spanning the gap. The CDR3 has 16 amino acids. The CDR3 DNA reads TGTGCCAGCAGCTTACCATTCGGGGTCCGAGGGACTGAAGCTTTCTTT. Protein sequence: CASSLPFGVRGTEAFF.

The rearrangement uses TRBV6-5 and TRBJ2-2; no clear D. The length of the CDR3 is 13 residues. Germline V lookup: CDR1 MNHEY, CDR2 SVGAGI. The V and J ends lost 2 bases and 6 bases respectively, with 7 bases between them. CDR3 coding DNA: TGTGCCAGCAGTTACATCCGGGCCGGGGAGCTGTTTTTT. Translation: CASSYIRAGELFF.

As regards this clone: This CDR3 is missing its conserved last phenylalanine or tryptophan, likely due to a read error. The DNA is left out, because the CDR3 cannot be placed on it with certainty; the CDR3 is given as TCRdb lists it. The chain's CDR3 is CASSLSWSRVGS. The V call is TRBV5-8, the J call TRBJ1-1. 12 amino acids form the CDR3, both terminal residues included. Germline CDR1 is SGHTS and CDR2 is YDEGEE.

The CDR3 nucleotides read TGTGCCAGCAGTCGCGGGGGGACCGAAGAGACCCAGTACTTC. Translated, it gives CASSRGGTEETQYF. The chain uses TRBV28 and TRBJ2-5, with TRBD2 identical over 8 bases. CDR3 length: 14 amino acids. Unmatched junction bases numbered 5, after V lost 5 bases and J lost 3 bases. Per germline, CDR1 MDHEN and CDR2 SYDVKM.

V and J are TRBV21-1 and TRBJ2-7; the table assigns TRBD2, which was not confirmed against the DNA. TRBV21-1 constitutes a pseudogene. The CDR3 is 16 residues long. The CDR3 protein is CASSKIGAGGPVEQYF. The DNA of the CDR3 is TGTGCCAGCAGCAAAATCGGAGCGGGGGGGCCGGTCGAGCAGTACTTC.

The CDR3 DNA reads TGTGCCAGCAGCTTAGGGACAAGCTACTATGGCTACACCTTC. This codes for CASSLGTSYYGYTF. The chain uses TRBV7-2 and TRBJ1-2; D may be TRBD1 (5 bases). From germline, CDR1 is SGHTA and CDR2 FQGNSA. This CDR3 region has 14 residues. Trimming took 1 base from V and 3 from J, leaving 9 bases between them.

This clone was recorded once. At the DNA level, this CDR3 is encoded by other sequences in the same sample as well. The chain uses TRBV6-5 and TRBJ2-7, with D possibly being TRBD2 (7 bases). Per the germline V gene, CDR1 is MNHEY and CDR2 is SVGAGI. The CDR3 loop spans 13 amino acids. V lost 5 bases and J 0 bases, leaving 8 bases between the germline ends. The chain's CDR3 is CASSRGGSYEQYF. The CDR3 coding sequence is TGTGCCAGCAGTAGGGGGGGCTCCTACGAGCAGTACTTC.

This chain links TRBV7-9 with TRBJ2-3; D possibly corresponds to TRBD1 (6 bases). V lost 7 bases and J lost 3, with 11 bases in between. Germline assignment: CDR1 SEHNR and CDR2 FQNEAQ (reference sequence). This CDR3 comprises 13 residues. The CDR3 loop reads CASTRTGTDTQYF. CDR3 DNA: TGTGCCAGCACCCGAACAGGGACAGATACGCAGTATTTT.

This sequence joins TRBV19 and TRBJ2-1; TRBD1 might be the D (6 bases). The CDR3 has 14 residues. V lost 5 bases to trimming and J lost 9 bases, with 17 bases between them. CDR1 LNHDA and CDR2 SQIVND come from the germline V gene (reference sequence). CDR3 loop: CASSSERQVREQFF. The CDR3 DNA sequence: TGTGCCAGTAGTTCCGAACGACAGGTTCGTGAGCAGTTCTTC.

The CDR3 DNA reads TGCGCCAGCAGCCCCGGGACTAGCGGGGGGCTCCCCACAGATACGCAGTATTTT. It specifies CASSPGTSGGLPTDTQYF. This chain joins TRBV5-1 and TRBJ2-3, with 15 bases lining up with TRBD2. This CDR3 spans 18 amino acids. With V trimmed by 4 bases and J by 2 bases, 8 bases remained unmatched. Germline assignment: CDR1 SGHRS and CDR2 YFSETQ.

The chain employs TRBV29-1 and TRBJ2-3; 11 nucleotides match TRBD2. V was pared by 8 bases and J by 0 bases, with 13 bases of the junction left unmatched. CDR1 SQVTM and CDR2 ANQGSEA come from the germline V gene. This CDR3 contains 17 residues. CDR3 sequence (DNA): TGCAGCCCCCAGGGTAGCGGGGGGGCGGGAAGCACAGATACGCAGTATTTT. Encoded protein: CSPQGSGGAGSTDTQYF.

The table lists this clone with a count of one. J is TRBJ2-7 and V is TRBV5-1; D perhaps matches TRBD1 (5 bases). Trimming took off 0 bases at V and 6 bases at J, with 7 bases between the two ends. Germline CDR1 reads SGHRS; CDR2 reads YFSETQ. This CDR3 contains 12 residues. The CDR3 bases are TGCGCCAGCAGCTTGGAGGGGCTCGAGCAGTACTTC. Its translation is CASSLEGLEQYF.

V and J are TRBV3-1 (or the pseudogene TRBV3-2) and TRBJ1-5; no definite D call. CDR1 is LGHDT, CDR2 YNNKEL, per germline (reference sequence). The V end was cut by 0 bases, the J end by 5 bases, with 11 bases between. The CDR3 extends over 15 amino acids. The CDR3 DNA reads as TGTGCCAGCAGCCAAGAAGCCGGGGAGGATCAGCCCCAGCATTTT. Protein sequence: CASSQEAGEDQPQHF.

The chain carries TRBV25-1 and TRBJ1-1; possible D gene TRBD1, 5 bases. The CDR3 covers 16 residues. V was shortened by 2 bases and J by 4 bases, with 17 bases between the two germline ends. CDR1 is MGHDK, CDR2 SYGVNS, per germline. CDR3 in DNA: TGTGCCAGCAGTGAAGAAGATGCCAGGGAGGTCACTGAAGCTTTCTTT. Its protein product is CASSEEDAREVTEAFF.

This clone appeared many times. The chain uses TRBV11-2 and TRBJ1-2; TRBD1 is a possible D gene (6 bases). Trimming took off 5 bases at V and 8 bases at J, with 12 bases between the two ends. Germline V gives CDR1 SGHAT, CDR2 FQNNGV. The CDR3 is made up of 12 amino acids. As DNA, the CDR3 is TGTGCCAGCAGCATCCTTCAGGGGGGCTACACCTTC. This encodes CASSILQGGYTF.